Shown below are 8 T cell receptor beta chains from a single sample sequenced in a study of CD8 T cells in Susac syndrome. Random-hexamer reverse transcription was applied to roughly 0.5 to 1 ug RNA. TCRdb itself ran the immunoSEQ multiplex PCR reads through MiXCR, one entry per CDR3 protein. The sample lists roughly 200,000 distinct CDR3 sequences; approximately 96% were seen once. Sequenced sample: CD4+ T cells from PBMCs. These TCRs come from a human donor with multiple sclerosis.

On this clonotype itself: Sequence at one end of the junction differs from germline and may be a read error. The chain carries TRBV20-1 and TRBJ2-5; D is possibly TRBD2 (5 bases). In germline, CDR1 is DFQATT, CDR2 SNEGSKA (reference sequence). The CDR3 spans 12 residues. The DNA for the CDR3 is TGCAGTGCTAGATATCGGACTCCATCGGTGCACTTC. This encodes CSARYRTPSVHF.

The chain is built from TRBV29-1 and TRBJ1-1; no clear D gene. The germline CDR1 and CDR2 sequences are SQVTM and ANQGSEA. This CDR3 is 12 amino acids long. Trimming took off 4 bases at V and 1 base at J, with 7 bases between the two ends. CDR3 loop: CSVAPENTEAFF. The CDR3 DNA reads TGCAGCGTTGCCCCTGAGAACACTGAAGCTTTCTTT.

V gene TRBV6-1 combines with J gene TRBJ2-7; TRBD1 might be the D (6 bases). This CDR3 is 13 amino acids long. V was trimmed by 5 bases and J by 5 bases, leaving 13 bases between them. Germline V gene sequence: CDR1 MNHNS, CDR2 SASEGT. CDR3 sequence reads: CASSNRDLNEQYF. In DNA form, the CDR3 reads TGTGCCAGCAGTAACAGGGATTTGAACGAGCAGTACTTC.

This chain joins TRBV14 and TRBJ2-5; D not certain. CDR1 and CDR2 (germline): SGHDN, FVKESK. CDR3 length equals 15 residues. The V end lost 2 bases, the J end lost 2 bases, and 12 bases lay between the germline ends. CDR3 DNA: TGTGCCAGCAGCCAACTCCCGTGGCAGCAAGAGACCCAGTACTTC. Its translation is CASSQLPWQQETQYF.

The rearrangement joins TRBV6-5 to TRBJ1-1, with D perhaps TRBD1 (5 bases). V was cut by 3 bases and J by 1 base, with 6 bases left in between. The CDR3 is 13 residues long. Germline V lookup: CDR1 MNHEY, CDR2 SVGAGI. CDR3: CASSYDRNTEAFF. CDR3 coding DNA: TGTGCCAGCAGTTATGACAGGAACACTGAAGCTTTCTTT.

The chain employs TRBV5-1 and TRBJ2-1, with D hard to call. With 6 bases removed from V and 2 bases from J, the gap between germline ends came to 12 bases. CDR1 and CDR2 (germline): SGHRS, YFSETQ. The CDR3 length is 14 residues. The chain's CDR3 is CASTPSDPYNEQFF. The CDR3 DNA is TGCGCCAGCACCCCGTCAGACCCCTACAATGAGCAGTTCTTC. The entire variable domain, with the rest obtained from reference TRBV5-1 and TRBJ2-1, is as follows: KAGVTQTPRYLIKTRGQQVTLSCSPISGHRSVSWYQQTPGQGLQFLFEYFSETQRNKGNFPGRFSGRQFSNSRSEMNVSTLELGDSALYLCASTPSDPYNEQFFGPGTRLTVL.

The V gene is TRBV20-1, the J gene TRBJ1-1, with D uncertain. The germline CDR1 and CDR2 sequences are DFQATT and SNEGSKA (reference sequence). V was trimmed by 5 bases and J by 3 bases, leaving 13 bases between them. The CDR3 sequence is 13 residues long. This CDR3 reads CSAAMGADTEAFF. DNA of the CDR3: TGCAGTGCTGCGATGGGCGCGGACACTGAAGCTTTCTTT.

The CDR3 sequence is CASSLTGTGELFF. For the CDR3, the DNA is TGTGCCAGCAGCTTAACAGGGACCGGGGAGCTGTTTTTT. The genes are TRBV7-9 and TRBJ2-2; D may be TRBD1 (6 bases). The V gene lost 2 bases and the J gene lost 5 bases, with 6 bases spanning the gap. The CDR3 runs to 13 residues. Germline CDR1 and CDR2: SEHNR and FQNEAQ (reference sequence).